Shown below are 10 T cell receptor beta chains from a single sample sequenced in a study of cytomegalovirus exposure and HLA in healthy donors. Amplification used 60 Vbeta primers and 13 Jbeta primers. Clones were sequenced by immunoSEQ multiplex PCR, and TCRdb holds only the in-frame ones, with some missing. The sample includes roughly 110,000 clones, around 75% of them seen just once. The sample comprised PBMCs. The receptors were gathered from a man aged 35 to 55 in good health and CMV-seronegative.

The V gene is TRBV6-1, the J gene TRBJ1-2, with a tentative D call TRBD1 (5 bases). Germline assignment: CDR1 MNHNS and CDR2 SASEGT. Trimming left V 2 bases short and J 8 bases short, with 12 bases between. This CDR3 region has 13 residues. The CDR3 here is CASSERRVEGYTF. The CDR3 bases are TGTGCCAGCAGTGAACGCAGGGTGGAGGGCTACACCTTC.

CDR3 protein: CASSIGGGTSYEQYF. The CDR3 coding sequence is TGTGCCAGCAGCATAGGTGGGGGGACCTCCTACGAGCAGTACTTC. The chain has TRBV5-6 and TRBJ2-7; D perhaps matches TRBD2 (6 bases). CDR3 length: 15 amino acids. With 4 bases removed from V and 0 bases from J, the gap between germline ends came to 14 bases. Germline V lookup: CDR1 SGHDT, CDR2 YYEEEE.

This clone was detected only once. The rearrangement uses TRBV7-8 and TRBJ1-3; D is unresolved. Germline V gives CDR1 SGHVS, CDR2 FQNEAQ. V was clipped by 5 bases and J by 1 base, with 15 bases between them. The CDR3 contains 16 residues. The CDR3 bases are TGTGCCAGCAGCCTACTGTCCGTATCTTCTGGAAACACCATATATTTT. Translating it yields CASSLLSVSSGNTIYF.

This chain uses TRBV19 with TRBJ2-4, with D perhaps matching TRBD1 (5 bases). The CDR3 is 14 amino acids. From germline, CDR1 is LNHDA and CDR2 SQIVND (reference sequence). V was cut by 2 bases and J by 8 bases, with 13 bases left in between. Written as DNA, the CDR3 is TGTGCCAGTAGTATATCGGCAGGGAAGGACATTCAGTACTTC. This gives the protein CASSISAGKDIQYF.

The chain couples TRBV7-9 to TRBJ1-1; 7 positions match TRBD1. The CDR3 sequence is 14 residues long. Trimming at V came to 4 bases and at J to 3 bases, leaving 5 bases not matched to a gene. Germline values: CDR1 SEHNR, CDR2 FQNEAQ (reference sequence). The CDR3 sequence is CASSSSTGYTEAFF. In DNA, the CDR3 is TGTGCCAGCAGCTCCTCGACAGGGTACACTGAAGCTTTCTTT.

This clone was detected many times. This chain connects TRBV6-5 to TRBJ2-7; 9 bases align to TRBD1. V shed 2 bases, J shed 3 bases, and the junction held 5 bases outside the gene matches. The CDR3 extends over 15 amino acids. The V gene's germline CDR1 is MNHEY and CDR2 SVGAGI. For the CDR3, the DNA is TGTGCCAGCAGTTACGGTTCGACAGGGGGCTACGAGCAGTACTTC. Amino acids: CASSYGSTGGYEQYF.

The rearrangement links TRBV27 to TRBJ1-1; 8 positions agree with TRBD1. With 5 bases clipped from V and 1 base from J, the junction kept 9 bases outside the gene matches. Germline CDR1 reads MNHEY; CDR2 reads SMNVEV (reference sequence). This CDR3 region has 16 residues. The CDR3 sequence is CASSPWTGTTNTEAFF. The CDR3 bases are TGTGCCAGCAGTCCTTGGACAGGGACGACGAACACTGAAGCTTTCTTT.

The chain couples TRBV6-1 to TRBJ1-2; 10 positions match TRBD1. In germline, CDR1 is MNHNS, CDR2 SASEGT. V shed 4 bases, J shed 5 bases, and the junction held 7 bases outside the gene matches. The CDR3 totals 15 residues. CDR3 region: CASSAFPGQGYGYTF. CDR3 DNA sequence: TGTGCCAGCAGTGCTTTCCCGGGACAGGGGTATGGCTACACCTTC.

The J gene is TRBJ2-7, the V gene TRBV7-9, with 11 bases aligning to TRBD1. V trimming: 5 bases; J trimming: 3 bases; junction bases outside the gene matches: 3. Germline V CDR1 and CDR2: SEHNR, FQNEAQ (reference sequence). The CDR3 runs 14 residues. The CDR3 sequence: CASSPGTGGYEQYF. The CDR3 nucleotides are TGTGCCAGCAGCCCGGGGACAGGGGGCTACGAGCAGTACTTC.

This chain joins TRBV18 and TRBJ1-4; 9 nucleotides agree with TRBD1. The CDR3 is 14 residues long. Germline trimming cut 4 bases from V and 8 bases from J; bases unmatched to any gene: 5. Germline CDR1 KGHSH, CDR2 LQKENI. CDR3 nucleotides: TGTGCCAGCTCACGGGGACAGGGCGGCGAAAAACTGTTTTTT. This translates into CASSRGQGGEKLFF.